The 20 T cell receptor beta chains given below trace back to one sample, sequenced in a study of human T cells and chemical hapten exposure. MiXCR, run by TCRdb on the RACE reads, gives a single entry per CDR3 protein. The table records roughly 200,000 distinct CDR3 sequences, 20% to 25% of them present only once. The time point here: patch test 1, 2 weeks after DPC sensitization. Treatment indicated: therapeutic diphenylcyclopropenone sensitization with weekly scalp DPC. The specimen comprised whole blood, sampled in connection with sensitization to the hapten diphenylcyclopropenone (DPC). Receptors originate from a woman aged 50 to 60 with alopecia areata. Some clones in this sample may be carry-over from other donors' samples.

This chain uses TRBV27 with TRBJ2-7; tentative D call: TRBD2 (6 bases). This CDR3 contains 15 residues. Trimming removed 3 bases at V and 4 bases at J, with 16 bases between. Germline-derived CDR1 and CDR2 are MNHEY and SMNVEV (reference sequence). This CDR3 reads CASSFGLPSVYEQYF. Written as DNA, the CDR3 is TGTGCCAGCAGTTTCGGACTACCTTCGGTTTACGAGCAGTACTTC.

The CDR3 region is CASSQERQGLNYGYTF. Here the CDR3 DNA reads TGTGCCAGCAGCCAAGAAAGACAGGGTCTCAACTATGGCTACACCTTC. The chain has TRBV4-2 and TRBJ1-2, with TRBD1 matching 7 bases. The CDR3 has 16 amino acids. CDR1 is LGHNA and CDR2 is YNFKEQ in the germline V gene. After removal of 0 bases from V and 2 bases from J, the junction contained 6 bases not matched to a gene.

This clonotype was counted only a few times. The chain has TRBV10-3 and TRBJ1-4, with a tentative D call TRBD1 (6 bases). This CDR3 is built from 12 residues. The V gene lost 10 bases and the J gene lost 7 bases, with 13 bases spanning the gap. Germline V gene lookup returns CDR1 ENHRY and CDR2 SYGVKD. CDR3 coding DNA: TGTGCCACGGGTCAGGGGCCTGAAAAACTGTTTTTT. Protein product: CATGQGPEKLFF.

This clonotype showed up just once. V usage is TRBV12-3 or TRBV12-4 and J usage is TRBJ2-5; 11 positions agree with TRBD2. This CDR3 has 15 amino acids. The V segment lost 6 bases and the J segment 5 bases; nucleotides outside the gene matches: 8. The CDR3 region has the DNA TGTGCCAGCAGCCGACTACTAGCGGGAGCGGAGACCCAGTACTTC. Protein: CASSRLLAGAETQYF.

The chain joins TRBV6-1 to TRBJ1-6, with 8 bases that match TRBD1. The CDR3 covers 17 residues. Per the germline V gene, CDR1 is MNHNS and CDR2 is SASEGT. V lost 0 bases to trimming and J lost 7 bases; unmatched junction nucleotides: 8. The CDR3 reads CASSEALPGGLNSPLHF. Written as DNA, the CDR3 is TGTGCCAGCAGTGAAGCGCTTCCAGGGGGCCTGAATTCACCCCTCCACTTT.

The chain has TRBV24-1 and TRBJ2-1; tentative D call: TRBD1 (5 bases). CDR1 and CDR2 (germline): KGHDR, SFDVKD. V dropped 4 bases and J dropped 6 bases, with 24 bases sitting between them. The CDR3 is 18 amino acids. CDR3 residues: CATSDSTAPGRWGNEQFF. Here the CDR3 DNA reads TGTGCCACCAGTGACTCAACCGCCCCAGGGCGGTGGGGCAATGAGCAGTTCTTC.

The V call is TRBV7-3, the J call TRBJ2-3, with TRBD2 matching over 13 bases. The CDR3 is made up of 16 amino acids. Germline V gene lookup returns CDR1 SGHTA and CDR2 FQGTGA. After removal of 4 bases from V and 6 bases from J, the junction contained 7 bases not matched to a gene. CDR3 sequence: CASSYTSGRAVDTQYF. For the CDR3, the DNA is TGTGCCAGCAGCTATACTAGCGGGAGGGCCGTGGATACGCAGTATTTT.

This clonotype came up many times. The rearrangement uses TRBV28 and TRBJ2-1; 9 nucleotides line up with TRBD2. V was clipped by 6 bases and J by 4 bases; unmatched bases: 7. From germline, CDR1 is MDHEN and CDR2 SYDVKM. This CDR3 is 15 amino acids long. CDR3 region: CASSLAGEGYNEQFF. CDR3 DNA sequence: TGTGCCAGCAGCTTAGCGGGAGAAGGGTACAATGAGCAGTTCTTC. Variable domain in full (rest from reference TRBV28 and TRBJ2-1): DVKVTQSSRYLVKRTGEKVFLECVQDMDHENMFWYRQDPGLGLRLIYFSYDVKMKEKGDIPEGYSVSREKKERFSLILESASTNQTSMYLCASSLAGEGYNEQFFGPGTRLTVL.

The chain couples TRBV29-1 to TRBJ2-2; 8 bases line up with TRBD1. Trimming at V came to 7 bases and at J to 0 bases, leaving 4 bases not matched to a gene. The CDR3 runs 14 residues. CDR1 is SQVTM, CDR2 ANQGSEA, per germline. CDR3 sequence (DNA): TGCAGCGGCCGGGACAGGACGAACACCGGGGAGCTGTTTTTT. It encodes CSGRDRTNTGELFF.

This clonotype was counted between two and nine times. This rearrangement joins TRBV3-1 to TRBJ2-1; D perhaps matches TRBD1 (5 bases). The germline CDR1 and CDR2 sequences are LGHDT and YNNKEL (reference sequence). This CDR3 is built from 14 residues. V dropped 4 bases and J dropped 9 bases, with 16 bases sitting between them. CDR3 sequence: CASSRAYPQGEQFF. The CDR3 region has the DNA TGTGCCAGCAGCCGAGCGTACCCCCAGGGTGAGCAGTTCTTC.

In this sample, this clonotype turned up a few times. The chain combines TRBV20-1 with TRBJ2-2; D remains unclear. The germline V and J ends were trimmed by 0 bases and 1 base, with 9 bases remaining between them. Germline V gives CDR1 DFQATT, CDR2 SNEGSKA (reference sequence). CDR3 length equals 15 residues. Here the CDR3 DNA reads TGCAGTGCTAGAGATGGTACCCGGAACACCGGGGAGCTGTTTTTT. Translation: CSARDGTRNTGELFF.

This chain links TRBV7-6 with TRBJ1-4; D call uncertain. The V gene's germline CDR1 is SGHVS and CDR2 FNYEAQ. CDR3 length equals 12 residues. Trimming left V 5 bases short and J 12 bases short, with 13 bases between. DNA for the CDR3: TGTGCCAGCAGCCCCAGCTCAAGCCAACTGTTTTTT. Translated: CASSPSSSQLFF. The whole variable domain, remainder taken from reference TRBV7-6 and TRBJ1-4, is GAGVSQSPRYKVTKRGQDVALRCDPISGHVSLYWYRQALGQGPEFLTYFNYEAQQDKSGLPNDRFSAERPEGSISTLTIQRTEQRDSAMYRCASSPSSSQLFFGSGTQLSVL.

V is TRBV20-1 and J is TRBJ2-7; 10 nucleotides line up with TRBD2. This CDR3 spans 13 amino acids. The germline CDR1 and CDR2 sequences are DFQATT and SNEGSKA (reference sequence). J gave up 9 bases and V 1 base, and 6 bases lay outside the gene matches. As DNA, the CDR3 is TGCAGTGCTAGAGCTAGCGGGAGATTAATGCAGTACTTC. This translates into CSARASGRLMQYF.

This clonotype was seen more than once but under ten times. The chain links TRBV19 to TRBJ2-2; D gene ambiguous. Germline CDR1 reads LNHDA; CDR2 reads SQIVND (reference sequence). V was clipped by 6 bases and J by 1 base, with 15 bases between them. This CDR3 region has 16 residues. The CDR3 region has the DNA TGTGCCAGTAGCCCCGACCCCCTTGGGAACACCGGGGAGCTGTTTTTT. Protein product: CASSPDPLGNTGELFF.

The V and J genes are TRBV19 and TRBJ1-2; tentatively, D is TRBD1 (5 bases). V lost 5 bases and J 5 bases, leaving 15 bases between the germline ends. The CDR3 consists of 14 residues. Germline V gene sequence: CDR1 LNHDA, CDR2 SQIVND (reference sequence). DNA of the CDR3: TGTGCCAGTAGTCCCCGGGACGGAAGATATGGCTACACCTTC. Its protein is CASSPRDGRYGYTF.

V usage is TRBV2 and J usage is TRBJ2-4; a weak D match, TRBD1 (6 bases). The CDR3 loop spans 18 amino acids. CDR1 SNHLY and CDR2 FYNNEI come from the germline V gene. Deletions cut 6 bases from V and 0 bases from J, with 21 bases between. The CDR3 DNA reads as TGTGCCAGCAGCCGTAGGGTTACAGGGCATCTAGCCAAAAACATTCAGTACTTC. Its translation is CASSRRVTGHLAKNIQYF.

J is TRBJ2-7 and V is TRBV15, with unresolved D. Trimming took 4 bases from V and 5 from J, leaving 6 bases between them. The CDR3 has 11 amino acids. Germline V lookup: CDR1 LNHNV, CDR2 YYDKDF (reference sequence). This CDR3 reads CATSTNHEQYF. The DNA for the CDR3 is TGTGCCACCAGCACGAACCACGAGCAGTACTTC.

The chain carries TRBV10-2 and TRBJ2-3; D is unclear. Germline CDR1 reads WSHSY; CDR2 reads SAAADI. V dropped 6 bases and J dropped 4 bases, with 8 bases sitting between them. The CDR3 extends over 12 amino acids. CDR3 sequence reads: CASRENPDTQYF. The CDR3 DNA follows: TGCGCCAGCAGAGAGAACCCAGATACGCAGTATTTT.

The rearrangement joins TRBV24-1 to TRBJ2-1; D not certain. Germline V gene sequence: CDR1 KGHDR, CDR2 SFDVKD. CDR3 size: 15 residues. The V gene lost 0 bases and the J gene lost 5 bases, with 10 bases spanning the gap. The CDR3 nucleotides read TGTGCCACCAGTGATTTGCGTAGCAGTAACAATGAGCAGTTCTTC. Translation: CATSDLRSSNNEQFF.

This clonotype was recorded a few times. The chain has TRBV4-1 and TRBJ1-6; tentatively, D is TRBD1 (5 bases). Germline CDR1 and CDR2: MGHRA and YSYEKL. The CDR3 spans 17 residues. Deletions cut 0 bases from V and 10 bases from J, with 19 bases between. CDR3 DNA sequence: TGCGCCAGCAGCCAAGAGAGGCTGGCCCAGGGACGATCACCCCTCCACTTT. Translation: CASSQERLAQGRSPLHF.